These 18 T cell receptor beta chains came from one sample sequenced in a study of PD-L1 blockade in urothelial cancer. Profiled with immunoSEQ multiplex PCR; TCRdb holds only in-frame clones, not every one. The sample contains 130,000 or so clones, roughly 80% of which appear only once. The time point denotes: pretreatment peripheral blood. Sequencing was performed on PBMCs, taken around atezolizumab (anti-PD-L1) treatment. Source of these receptors: a middle-aged man with urothelial cancer.

The V call is TRBV6-6, the J call TRBJ1-6, with TRBD1 matching over 8 bases. The CDR3 is 16 amino acids. In germline, CDR1 is MNHNY, CDR2 SVGAGI (reference sequence). V was pared by 7 bases and J by 10 bases, with 15 bases of the junction left unmatched. CDR3 amino acids: CASKSPGQGFWSPLHF. Here the CDR3 DNA reads TGTGCCAGCAAAAGCCCCGGACAGGGTTTTTGGTCACCCCTCCACTTT.

The chain couples TRBV10-3 to TRBJ2-6; D uncertain. Germline-derived CDR1 and CDR2 are ENHRY and SYGVKD. This CDR3 contains 16 residues. Deletions cut 6 bases from V and 2 bases from J, with 14 bases between. CDR3 coding DNA: TGTGCCATCAGCGCCTCGGCGGCACCTGGGGCCAACGTCCTGACTTTC. Protein product: CAISASAAPGANVLTF.

The V call is TRBV19, the J call TRBJ2-7; D perhaps matches TRBD1 (6 bases). Germline V gene lookup returns CDR1 LNHDA and CDR2 SQIVND (reference sequence). V was clipped by 2 bases and J by 7 bases, with 12 bases between them. The CDR3 runs 13 residues. DNA of the CDR3: TGTGCCAGTAGTATATCAACAGGGCGAGAGCAGTACTTC. Its protein is CASSISTGREQYF.

The chain is built from TRBV27 and TRBJ2-7; D is perhaps TRBD2 (6 bases). Germline CDR1 is MNHEY and CDR2 is SMNVEV (reference sequence). Trimming pared 3 bases from V and 5 bases from J, leaving 14 bases between. CDR3 length: 14 amino acids. Here the CDR3 DNA reads TGTGCCAGCAGTTTCGGACTGGCTAGCGACGAGCAGTACTTC. As protein: CASSFGLASDEQYF.

The V call is TRBV7-9, the J call TRBJ2-7, with D perhaps matching TRBD1 (5 bases). V dropped 1 base and J dropped 7 bases, with 14 bases sitting between them. There are 14 residues in the CDR3. Germline lookup yields CDR1 SEHNR and CDR2 FQNEAQ (reference sequence). The CDR3 sequence: CASSLVQGSTEQYF. In nucleotides, the CDR3 is TGTGCCAGCAGCTTAGTCCAGGGCTCGACTGAGCAGTACTTC.

This clone appeared a single time. J is TRBJ2-7 and V is TRBV7-9; 10 positions match TRBD1. There are 15 residues in the CDR3. V was pared by 1 base and J by 2 bases, with 2 bases of the junction left unmatched. Germline lookup yields CDR1 SEHNR and CDR2 FQNEAQ (reference sequence). This chain's CDR3 is CASSLGGQGPYEQYF. The CDR3 nucleotides read TGTGCCAGCAGCTTAGGGGGACAGGGGCCCTACGAGCAGTACTTC.

The chain recombines TRBV27 with TRBJ2-2, with TRBD2 matching over 7 bases. CDR1 and CDR2 (germline): MNHEY, SMNVEV (reference sequence). CDR3 length equals 17 residues. V was clipped by 3 bases and J by 6 bases; unmatched bases: 13. As DNA, the CDR3 is TGTGCCAGCAGTTTGTTAAATAGCGGGCCGGGGGCCGGGGAGCTGTTTTTT. Amino acids: CASSLLNSGPGAGELFF.

The V and J genes are TRBV27 and TRBJ2-5; no definite D call. The ends were cut back, 7 bases at V and 0 bases at J, with 15 bases in the middle. The CDR3 has 15 residues. Germline CDR1 is MNHEY and CDR2 is SMNVEV (reference sequence). CDR3 DNA sequence: TGTGCCAGCACTACCCCGGGTCCAAACCAAGAGACCCAGTACTTC. Translated: CASTTPGPNQETQYF.

V and J are TRBV7-3 and TRBJ1-4; no reliable D call. The CDR3 is 13 amino acids. From germline, CDR1 is SGHTA and CDR2 FQGTGA. V was trimmed by 5 bases and J by 6 bases, leaving 10 bases between them. CDR3 loop: CASSLTRDEKLFF. The CDR3 nucleotides read TGTGCCAGCAGCCTGACTCGGGATGAAAAACTGTTTTTT.

The chain recombines TRBV27 with TRBJ2-7; 9 bases agree with TRBD2. The CDR3 is 16 residues long. The ends lost 4 bases at V and 1 base at J; junction bases unmatched: 8. Germline loops: CDR1 MNHEY, CDR2 SMNVEV (reference sequence). The CDR3 nucleotides read TGTGCCAGCAGTTGGGGAGCGGGAGGAAAATCCTACGAGCAGTACTTC. This sequence encodes CASSWGAGGKSYEQYF.

V and J are TRBV6-1 and TRBJ1-1; TRBD1 matches at 8 bases. The CDR3 runs to 13 residues. CDR1 and CDR2 from the germline V gene are MNHNS and SASEGT. V shed 5 bases and J 4 bases; nucleotides not matched to a gene: 3. The CDR3 is CASSTGGVTEAFF. The DNA of the CDR3 is TGTGCCAGCAGTACAGGGGGTGTCACTGAAGCTTTCTTT.

The rearrangement joins TRBV19 to TRBJ1-5; 8 nucleotides line up with TRBD1. Trimming at V came to 5 bases and at J to 6 bases, leaving 6 bases not matched to a gene. The germline V gene has CDR1 LNHDA and CDR2 SQIVND (reference sequence). The CDR3 is 14 amino acids. The CDR3 bases are TGTGCCAGTAGTTCCCGACAGGGGTTTCAGCCCCAGCATTTT. It encodes CASSSRQGFQPQHF.

The chain uses TRBV19 and TRBJ1-5; maybe TRBD1 (6 bases). V was pared by 7 bases and J by 0 bases, with 13 bases between. CDR1 and CDR2 from the germline V gene are LNHDA and SQIVND (reference sequence). The CDR3 covers 15 residues. The chain's CDR3 is CASNTGSYSNQPQHF. The DNA for the CDR3 is TGTGCCAGTAATACAGGGTCGTATAGCAATCAGCCCCAGCATTTT. Together with reference TRBV19 and TRBJ1-5, the CDR3 gives the full variable domain: DGGITQSPKYLFRKEGQNVTLSCEQNLNHDAMYWYRQDPGQGLRLIYYSQIVNDFQKGDIAEGYSVSREKKESFPLTVTSAQKNPTAFYLCASNTGSYSNQPQHFGDGTRLSIL.

V is TRBV11-2 and J is TRBJ1-1; D gene uncertain. Germline CDR1 is SGHAT and CDR2 is FQNNGV. Trimming took off 5 bases at V and 4 bases at J, with 8 bases between the two ends. The CDR3 has 12 residues. The DNA of the CDR3 is TGTGCCAGCAGCCCACTTGTCACTGAAGCTTTCTTT. Translation: CASSPLVTEAFF.

The genes are TRBV13 and TRBJ2-1; the D gene is possibly TRBD1 (6 bases). The ends were cut back, 4 bases at V and 4 bases at J, with 11 bases in the middle. Germline values: CDR1 PRHDT, CDR2 FYEKMQ (reference sequence). The CDR3 is made up of 14 amino acids. The CDR3 bases are TGTGCCAGCAGCTCCTGGACAGCATACAATGAGCAGTTCTTC. As protein: CASSSWTAYNEQFF.

V is TRBV5-1 and J is TRBJ1-2; D uncertain. V gave up 0 bases and J gave up 3 bases, with 9 bases separating them. Germline CDR1 is SGHRS and CDR2 is YFSETQ. This CDR3 contains 14 residues. The CDR3 DNA is TGCGCCAGCAGCTTGGAACAGACCCACTATGGCTACACCTTC. It translates to CASSLEQTHYGYTF.

The V call is TRBV5-5, the J call TRBJ1-5, with D possibly TRBD1 on 6 matching bases. The CDR3 is made up of 17 amino acids. Trimming removed 4 bases at V and 0 bases at J, with 17 bases between. Germline CDR1 and CDR2: SGHKS and YYEKEE (reference sequence). CDR3 coding DNA: TGTGCCAGCAGCGCCCGGGACACGAGATATAGCAATCAGCCCCAGCATTTT. Translating it yields CASSARDTRYSNQPQHF.

This chain connects TRBV30 to TRBJ1-2, with a possible D match to TRBD1 (6 bases). Trimming pared 8 bases from V and 3 bases from J, leaving 16 bases between. The V gene's germline CDR1 is GTSNPN and CDR2 SVGIG (reference sequence). The CDR3 runs 13 residues. The CDR3 protein is CAGNRDNYYGYTF. The CDR3 bases are TGTGCCGGAAACCGGGACAACTACTATGGCTACACCTTC.